This paragraph covers one T cell receptor (beta chain) sequence. Its antigen is undetermined. The CDR3 runs 14 residues. Trimming pared 6 bases from V and 8 bases from J, leaving 16 bases between. Germline CDR1 is MNHEY and CDR2 is SMNVEV (reference sequence). TCRdb re-analysed the 5' RACE reads in MiXCR, keeping a single row per CDR3 protein. The sample contains approximately 300,000 distinct CDR3 sequences, roughly 10% of which appear only once. This sample is drawn from a study of T cells after yellow fever vaccination. General study points: Peak timing came faster in the weaker secondary response, day 5 versus 15. Contamination by abundant bulk-population clonotypes could be present in FACS-sorted repertoires.

The TCR sequence derives from a young man who received the YFV17D yellow fever vaccine. Sequencing used CD4+ T cells sorted from PBMCs, obtained 45 days after the yellow fever booster vaccination. This rearrangement joins TRBV27 to TRBJ1-4, with D tentatively TRBD1 (5 bases). The CDR3 loop reads CASRSIRVSEKLFF. The CDR3 nucleotides read TGTGCCAGCAGATCAATCAGGGTTTCCGAAAAACTGTTTTTT. The full variable domain, its missing parts supplied by reference TRBV27 and TRBJ1-4, is EAQVTQNPRYLITVTGKKLTVTCSQNMNHEYMSWYRQDPGLGLRQIYYSMNVEVTDKGDVPEGYKVSRKEKRNFPLILESPSPNQTSLYFCASRSIRVSEKLFFGSGTQLSVL.